A single T cell receptor beta chain is shown here with its context. The CDR3 totals 15 residues. The V segment lost 5 bases and the J segment 10 bases; nucleotides outside the gene matches: 14. The V gene's germline CDR1 is SGHTA and CDR2 FQGNSA. Clinical histories supplied by participants themselves formed the basis of cohort assignment. Repertoires were generated with immunoSEQ multiplex PCR, while TCRdb's copy carries only in-frame clones and drops some. This sample has around 150,000 clones, with 65% to 85% found just once. The sample comes from a study of blood T cell repertoires in COVID-19. Study-wide context: PBMCs, B-cell-depleted T cells, or T cells were the source of the cDNA or gDNA that made up the material.

This TCR was recovered from a middle-aged man who had recovered from COVID-19. The sequencing sample was made of PBMCs or T cells enriched from blood (not recorded which). The chain recombines TRBV7-2 with TRBJ2-1; TRBD2 matches 7 bases. The CDR3 coding sequence is TGTGCCAGCAGCCGTACACCCCTACGGGGGGAAGAGCAGTTCTTC. This encodes CASSRTPLRGEEQFF.